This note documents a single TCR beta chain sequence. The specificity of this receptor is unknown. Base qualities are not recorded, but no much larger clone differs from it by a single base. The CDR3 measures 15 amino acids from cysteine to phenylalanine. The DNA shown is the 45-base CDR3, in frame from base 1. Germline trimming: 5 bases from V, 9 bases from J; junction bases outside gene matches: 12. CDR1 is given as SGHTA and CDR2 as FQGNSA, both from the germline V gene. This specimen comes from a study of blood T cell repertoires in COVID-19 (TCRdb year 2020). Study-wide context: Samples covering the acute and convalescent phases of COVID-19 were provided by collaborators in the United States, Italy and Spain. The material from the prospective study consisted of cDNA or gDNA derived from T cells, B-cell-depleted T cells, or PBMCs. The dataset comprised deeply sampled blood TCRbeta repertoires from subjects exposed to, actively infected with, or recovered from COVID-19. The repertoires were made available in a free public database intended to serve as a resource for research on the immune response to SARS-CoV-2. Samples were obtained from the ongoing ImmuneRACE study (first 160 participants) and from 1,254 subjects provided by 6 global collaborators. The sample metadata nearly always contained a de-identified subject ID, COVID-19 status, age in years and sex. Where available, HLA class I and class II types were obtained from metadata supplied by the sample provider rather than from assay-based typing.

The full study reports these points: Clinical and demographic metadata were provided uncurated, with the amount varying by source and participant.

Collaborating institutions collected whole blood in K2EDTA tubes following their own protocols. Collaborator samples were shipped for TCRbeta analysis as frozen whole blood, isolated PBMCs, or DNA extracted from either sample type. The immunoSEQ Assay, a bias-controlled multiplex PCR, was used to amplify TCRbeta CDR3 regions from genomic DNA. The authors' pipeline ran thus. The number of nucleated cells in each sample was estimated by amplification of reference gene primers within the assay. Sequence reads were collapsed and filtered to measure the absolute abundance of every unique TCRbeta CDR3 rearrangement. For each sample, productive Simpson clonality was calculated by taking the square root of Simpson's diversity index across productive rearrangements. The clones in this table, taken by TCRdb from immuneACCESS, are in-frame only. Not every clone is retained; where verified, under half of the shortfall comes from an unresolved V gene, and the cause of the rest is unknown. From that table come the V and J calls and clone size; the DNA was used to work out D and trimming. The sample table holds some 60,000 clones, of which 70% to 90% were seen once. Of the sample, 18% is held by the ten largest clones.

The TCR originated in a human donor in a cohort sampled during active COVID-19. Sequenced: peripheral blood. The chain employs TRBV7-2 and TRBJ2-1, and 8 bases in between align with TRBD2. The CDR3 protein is CASSPFGGARGEQFF. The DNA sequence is TGTGCCAGCAGCCCTTTCGGGGGGGCAAGGGGTGAGCAGTTCTTC.